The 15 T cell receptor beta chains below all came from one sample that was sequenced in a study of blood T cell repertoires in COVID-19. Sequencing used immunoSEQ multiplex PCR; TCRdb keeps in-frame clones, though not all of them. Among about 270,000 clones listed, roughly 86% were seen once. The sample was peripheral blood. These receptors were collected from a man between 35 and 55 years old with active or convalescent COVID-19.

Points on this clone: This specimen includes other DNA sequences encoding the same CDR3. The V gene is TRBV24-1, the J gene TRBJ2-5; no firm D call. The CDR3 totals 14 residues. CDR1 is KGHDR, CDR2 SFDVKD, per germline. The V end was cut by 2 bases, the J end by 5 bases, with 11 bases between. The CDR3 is CATSDSTGWETQYF. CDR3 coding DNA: TGTGCCACCAGTGATTCGACCGGGTGGGAGACCCAGTACTTC.

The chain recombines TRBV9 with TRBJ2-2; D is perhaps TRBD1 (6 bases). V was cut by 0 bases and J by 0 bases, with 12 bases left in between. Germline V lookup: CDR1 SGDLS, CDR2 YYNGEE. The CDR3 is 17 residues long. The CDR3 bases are TGTGCCAGCAGCGTAGCTAGTCCAGGGGCGAACACCGGGGAGCTGTTTTTT. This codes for CASSVASPGANTGELFF. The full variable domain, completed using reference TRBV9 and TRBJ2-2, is DSGVTQTPKHLITATGQRVTLRCSPRSGDLSVYWYQQSLDQGLQFLIQYYNGEERAKGNILERFSAQQFPDLHSELNLSSLELGDSALYFCASSVASPGANTGELFFGEGSRLTVL.

The CDR3 is CASRGFQGGNQPQHF. CDR3 DNA: TGTGCCAGCAGAGGTTTTCAGGGGGGCAATCAGCCCCAGCATTTT. The V gene is TRBV27, the J gene TRBJ1-5; 7 bases are a match to TRBD1. Germline lookup yields CDR1 MNHEY and CDR2 SMNVEV (reference sequence). Losses at the gene ends were 6 bases for V and 2 bases for J; bases not matched to a gene: 7. This CDR3 comprises 15 residues.

The CDR3 nucleotides read TGCAGCGTTCCCCAGGGGGCGGATGAAAAACTGTTTTTT. This sequence encodes CSVPQGADEKLFF. The chain joins TRBV29-1 to TRBJ1-4; 8 bases are a match to TRBD1. Germline assignment: CDR1 SQVTM and CDR2 ANQGSEA. The trim removed 5 bases at V and 6 bases at J, leaving 5 bases unmatched. This CDR3 spans 13 amino acids. Together with reference TRBV29-1 and TRBJ1-4, the CDR3 gives the full variable domain: SAVISQKPSRDICQRGTSLTIQCQVDSQVTMMFWYRQQPGQSLTLIATANQGSEATYESGFVIDKFPISRPNLTFSTLTVSNMSPEDSSIYLCSVPQGADEKLFFGSGTQLSVL.

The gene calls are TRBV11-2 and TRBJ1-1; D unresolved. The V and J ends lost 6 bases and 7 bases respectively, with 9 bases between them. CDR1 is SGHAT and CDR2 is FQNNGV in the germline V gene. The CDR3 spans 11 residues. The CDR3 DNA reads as TGTGCCAGCAGACGCGGATATGAAGCTTTCTTT. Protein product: CASRRGYEAFF.

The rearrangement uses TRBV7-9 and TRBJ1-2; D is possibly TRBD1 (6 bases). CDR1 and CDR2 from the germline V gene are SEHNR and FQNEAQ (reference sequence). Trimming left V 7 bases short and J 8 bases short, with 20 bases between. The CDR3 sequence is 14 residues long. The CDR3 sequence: CASTPVEGGGGYTF. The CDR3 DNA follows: TGTGCCAGCACCCCCGTAGAGGGAGGGGGAGGCTACACCTTC.

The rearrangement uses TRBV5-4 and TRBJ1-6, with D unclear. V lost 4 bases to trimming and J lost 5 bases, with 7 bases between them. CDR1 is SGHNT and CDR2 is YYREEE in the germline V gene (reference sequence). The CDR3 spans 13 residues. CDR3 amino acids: CASSRDHNSPLHF. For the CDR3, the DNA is TGTGCCAGCAGCCGGGATCATAATTCACCCCTCCACTTT.

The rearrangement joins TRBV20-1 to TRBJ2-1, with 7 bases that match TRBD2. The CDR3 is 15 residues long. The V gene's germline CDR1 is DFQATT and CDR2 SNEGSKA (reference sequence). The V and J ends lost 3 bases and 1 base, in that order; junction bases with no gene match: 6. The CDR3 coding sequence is TGCAGTGCTAGTGCGGGAGTAACTTCCTACAATGAGCAGTTCTTC. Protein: CSASAGVTSYNEQFF.

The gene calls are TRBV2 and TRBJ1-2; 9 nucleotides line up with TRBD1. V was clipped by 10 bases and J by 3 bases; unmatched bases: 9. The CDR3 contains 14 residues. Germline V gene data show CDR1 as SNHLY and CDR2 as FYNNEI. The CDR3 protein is CAITTGTGYYGYTF. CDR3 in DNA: TGTGCCATTACTACCGGGACAGGGTACTATGGCTACACCTTC.

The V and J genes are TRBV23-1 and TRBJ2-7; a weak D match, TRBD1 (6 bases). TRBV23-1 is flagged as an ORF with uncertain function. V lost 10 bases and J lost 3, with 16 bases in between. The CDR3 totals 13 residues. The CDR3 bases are TGCGCCAAATACAGGGAAAATCGCTACGAGCAGTACTTC. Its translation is CAKYRENRYEQYF.

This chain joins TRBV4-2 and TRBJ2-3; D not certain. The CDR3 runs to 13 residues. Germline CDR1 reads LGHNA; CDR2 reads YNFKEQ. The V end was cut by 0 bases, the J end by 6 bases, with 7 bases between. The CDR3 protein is CASSQETRDTQYF. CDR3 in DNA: TGTGCCAGCAGCCAAGAAACGAGGGATACGCAGTATTTT.

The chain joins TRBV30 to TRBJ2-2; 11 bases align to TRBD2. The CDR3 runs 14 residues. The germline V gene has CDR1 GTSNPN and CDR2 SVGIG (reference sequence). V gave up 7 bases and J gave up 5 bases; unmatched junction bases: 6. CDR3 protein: CASRGLAETGELFF. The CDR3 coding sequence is TGTGCCTCCCGGGGACTAGCGGAGACCGGGGAGCTGTTTTTT.

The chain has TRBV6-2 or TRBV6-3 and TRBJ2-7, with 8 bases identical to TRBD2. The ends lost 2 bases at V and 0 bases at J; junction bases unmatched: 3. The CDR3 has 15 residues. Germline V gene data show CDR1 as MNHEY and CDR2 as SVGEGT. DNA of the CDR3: TGTGCCAGCAGTTACCTAGCGGGTAGCTCCTACGAGCAGTACTTC. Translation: CASSYLAGSSYEQYF.

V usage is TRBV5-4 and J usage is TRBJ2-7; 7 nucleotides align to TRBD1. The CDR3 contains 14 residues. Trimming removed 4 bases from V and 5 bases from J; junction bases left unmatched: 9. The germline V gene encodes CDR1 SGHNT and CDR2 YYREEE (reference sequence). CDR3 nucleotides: TGTGCCAGCAGCCTGACAGGGTTTAACCACGAGCAGTACTTC. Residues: CASSLTGFNHEQYF.

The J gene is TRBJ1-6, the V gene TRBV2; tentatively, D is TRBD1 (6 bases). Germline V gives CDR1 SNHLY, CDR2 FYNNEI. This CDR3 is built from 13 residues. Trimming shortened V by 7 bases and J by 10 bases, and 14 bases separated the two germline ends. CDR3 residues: CASIGTGGSPLHF. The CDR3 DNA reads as TGTGCCAGCATAGGCACGGGGGGCTCACCCCTCCACTTT.